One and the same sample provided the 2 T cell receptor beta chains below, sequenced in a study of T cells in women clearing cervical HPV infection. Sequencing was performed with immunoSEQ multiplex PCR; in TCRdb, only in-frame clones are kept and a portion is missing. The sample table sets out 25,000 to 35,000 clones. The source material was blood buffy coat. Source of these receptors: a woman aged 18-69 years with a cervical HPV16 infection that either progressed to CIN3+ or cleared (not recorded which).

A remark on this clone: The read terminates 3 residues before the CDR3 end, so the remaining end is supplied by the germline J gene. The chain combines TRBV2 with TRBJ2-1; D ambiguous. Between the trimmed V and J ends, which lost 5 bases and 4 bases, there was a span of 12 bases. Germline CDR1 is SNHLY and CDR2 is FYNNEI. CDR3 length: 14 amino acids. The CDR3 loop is CASSPNDFYNEQFF. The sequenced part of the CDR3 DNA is TGTGCCAGCAGTCCTAACGATTTTTACAATGAG.

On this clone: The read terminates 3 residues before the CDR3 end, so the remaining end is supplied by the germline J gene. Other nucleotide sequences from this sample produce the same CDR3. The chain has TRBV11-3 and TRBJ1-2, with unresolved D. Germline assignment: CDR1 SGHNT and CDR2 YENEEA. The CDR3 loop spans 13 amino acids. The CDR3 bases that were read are TGTGCCAGCAGGAAGACTAGCGAGGTGGGC. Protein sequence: CASRKTSEVG. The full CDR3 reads CASRKTSEVGYTF.